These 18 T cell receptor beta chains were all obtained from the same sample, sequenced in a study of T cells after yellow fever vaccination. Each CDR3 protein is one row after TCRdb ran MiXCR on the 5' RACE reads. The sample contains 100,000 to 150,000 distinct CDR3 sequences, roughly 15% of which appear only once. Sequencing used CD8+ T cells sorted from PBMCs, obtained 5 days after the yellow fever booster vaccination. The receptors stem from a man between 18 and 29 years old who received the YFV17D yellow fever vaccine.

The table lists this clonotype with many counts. The CDR3 sequence: CASSSPWSYEQYF. The CDR3 DNA sequence: TGTGCCAGCAGTTCCCCTTGGTCCTACGAGCAGTACTTC. This rearrangement joins TRBV6-2 or TRBV6-3 to TRBJ2-7, with D unclear. V gave up 4 bases and J gave up 1 base, with 8 bases separating them. This CDR3 is 13 amino acids long. Per germline, CDR1 MNHEY and CDR2 SVGEGT.

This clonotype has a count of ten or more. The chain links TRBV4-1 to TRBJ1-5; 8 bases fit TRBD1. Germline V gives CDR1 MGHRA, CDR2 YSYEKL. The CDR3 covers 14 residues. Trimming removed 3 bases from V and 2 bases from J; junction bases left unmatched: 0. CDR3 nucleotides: TGCGCCAGCAGCCAGGGACAGGGCAATCAGCCCCAGCATTTT. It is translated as CASSQGQGNQPQHF.

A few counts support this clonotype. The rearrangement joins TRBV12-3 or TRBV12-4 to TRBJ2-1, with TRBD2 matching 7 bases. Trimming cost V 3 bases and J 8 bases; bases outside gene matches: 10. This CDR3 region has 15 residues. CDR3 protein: CASSFPRGVRYEQFF. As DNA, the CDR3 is TGTGCCAGCAGTTTCCCCCGGGGGGTGCGTTATGAGCAGTTCTTC.

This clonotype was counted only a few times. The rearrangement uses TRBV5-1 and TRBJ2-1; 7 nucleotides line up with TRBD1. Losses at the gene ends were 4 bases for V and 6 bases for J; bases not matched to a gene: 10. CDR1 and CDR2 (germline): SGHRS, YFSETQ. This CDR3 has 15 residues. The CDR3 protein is CASSPARGQLNEQFF. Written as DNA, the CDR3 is TGCGCCAGCAGCCCAGCCAGGGGACAGCTCAATGAGCAGTTCTTC.

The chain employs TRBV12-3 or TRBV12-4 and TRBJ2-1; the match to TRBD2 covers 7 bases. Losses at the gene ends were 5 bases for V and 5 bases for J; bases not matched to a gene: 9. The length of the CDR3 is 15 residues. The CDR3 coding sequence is TGTGCCAGCAGTCCAACTAGCGCCCCACACAATGAGCAGTTCTTC. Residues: CASSPTSAPHNEQFF.

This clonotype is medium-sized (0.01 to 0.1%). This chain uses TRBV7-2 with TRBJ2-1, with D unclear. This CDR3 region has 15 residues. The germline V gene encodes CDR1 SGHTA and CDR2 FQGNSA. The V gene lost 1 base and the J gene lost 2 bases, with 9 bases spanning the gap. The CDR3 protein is CASSLDLSTYNEQFF. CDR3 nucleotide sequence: TGTGCCAGCAGCTTAGATCTTAGTACCTACAATGAGCAGTTCTTC.

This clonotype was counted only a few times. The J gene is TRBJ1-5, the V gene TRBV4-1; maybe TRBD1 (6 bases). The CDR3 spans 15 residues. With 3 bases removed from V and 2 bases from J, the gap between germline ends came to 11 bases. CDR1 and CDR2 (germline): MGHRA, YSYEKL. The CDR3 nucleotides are TGCGCCAGCAGCCAGGGGGCCGGGGGCAATCAGCCCCAGCATTTT. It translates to CASSQGAGGNQPQHF.

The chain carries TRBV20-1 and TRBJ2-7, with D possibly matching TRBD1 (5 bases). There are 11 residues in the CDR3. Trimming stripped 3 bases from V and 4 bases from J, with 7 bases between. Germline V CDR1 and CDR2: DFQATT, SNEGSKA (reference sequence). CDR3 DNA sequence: TGCAGTGCTAGCCCAGGGTACGAGCAGTACTTC. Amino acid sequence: CSASPGYEQYF.

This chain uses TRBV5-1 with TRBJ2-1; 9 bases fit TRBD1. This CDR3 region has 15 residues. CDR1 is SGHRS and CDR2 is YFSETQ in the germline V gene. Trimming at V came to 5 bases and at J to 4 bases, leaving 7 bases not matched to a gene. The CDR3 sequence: CASRTGQGNYNEQFF. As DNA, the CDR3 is TGCGCCAGCAGAACGGGACAGGGAAATTACAATGAGCAGTTCTTC.

CDR3 sequence reads: CASMGPGANVLTF. In DNA, the CDR3 is TGCGCCAGCATGGGTCCTGGGGCCAACGTCCTGACTTTC. The chain is built from TRBV5-1 and TRBJ2-6; D is uncertain. Germline CDR1 SGHRS, CDR2 YFSETQ. Trimming took 6 bases from V and 2 from J, leaving 6 bases between them. This CDR3 is built from 13 residues. Full variable domain (missing parts from reference TRBV5-1 and TRBJ2-6): KAGVTQTPRYLIKTRGQQVTLSCSPISGHRSVSWYQQTPGQGLQFLFEYFSETQRNKGNFPGRFSGRQFSNSRSEMNVSTLELGDSALYLCASMGPGANVLTFGAGSRLTVL.

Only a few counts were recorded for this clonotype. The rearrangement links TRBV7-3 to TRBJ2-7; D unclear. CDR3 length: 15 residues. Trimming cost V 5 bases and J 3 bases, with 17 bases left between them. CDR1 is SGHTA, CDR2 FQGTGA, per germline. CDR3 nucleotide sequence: TGTGCCAGCAGCCAACCCATTACAAGTGGCTACGAGCAGTACGTC. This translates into CASSQPITSGYEQYV.

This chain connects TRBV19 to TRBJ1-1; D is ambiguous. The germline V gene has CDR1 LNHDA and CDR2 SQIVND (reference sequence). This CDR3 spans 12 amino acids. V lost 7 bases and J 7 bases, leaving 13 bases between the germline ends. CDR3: CASTPGGFEAFF. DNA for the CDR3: TGTGCCAGTACCCCGGGCGGTTTTGAAGCTTTCTTT.

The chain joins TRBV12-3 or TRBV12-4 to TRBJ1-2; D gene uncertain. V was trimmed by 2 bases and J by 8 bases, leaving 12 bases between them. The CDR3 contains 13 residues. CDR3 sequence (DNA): TGTGCCAGCAGTTTACCCGGGCGGGAAGGCTACACCTTC. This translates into CASSLPGREGYTF.

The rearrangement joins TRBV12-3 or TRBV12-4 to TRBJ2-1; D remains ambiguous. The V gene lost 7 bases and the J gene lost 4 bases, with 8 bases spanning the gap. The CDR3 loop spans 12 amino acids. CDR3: CASTGPYNEQFF. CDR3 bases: TGTGCCAGCACTGGACCGTACAATGAGCAGTTCTTC.

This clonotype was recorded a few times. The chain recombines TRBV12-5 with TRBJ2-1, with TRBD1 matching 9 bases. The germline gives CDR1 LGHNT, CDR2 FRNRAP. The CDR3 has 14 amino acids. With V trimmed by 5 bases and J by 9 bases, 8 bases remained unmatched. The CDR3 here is CASGPGQGSAEQFF. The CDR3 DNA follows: TGTGCTAGTGGTCCGGGACAGGGATCAGCTGAGCAGTTCTTC.

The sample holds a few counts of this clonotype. CDR3 protein: CASSQPLRETEAFF. CDR3 bases: TGCGCCAGCAGCCAACCTTTGCGGGAAACTGAAGCTTTCTTT. This chain connects TRBV4-1 to TRBJ1-1; D is unclear. Trimming pared 2 bases from V and 5 bases from J, leaving 12 bases between. This CDR3 region has 14 residues. The germline gives CDR1 MGHRA, CDR2 YSYEKL.

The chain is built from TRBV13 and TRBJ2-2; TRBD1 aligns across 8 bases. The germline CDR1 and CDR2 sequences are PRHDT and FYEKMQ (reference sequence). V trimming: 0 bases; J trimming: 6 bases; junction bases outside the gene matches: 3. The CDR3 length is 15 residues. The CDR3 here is CASSLGTGVPGELFF. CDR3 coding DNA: TGTGCCAGCAGCTTAGGGACAGGGGTCCCCGGGGAGCTGTTTTTT.

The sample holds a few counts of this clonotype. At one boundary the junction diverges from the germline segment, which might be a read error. Here the CDR3 DNA reads TGTGCCAGCAGTGGTCGGGAGCTGTACTTC. Its translation: CASSGRELYF. The genes are TRBV12-3 or TRBV12-4 and TRBJ2-7, with D possibly being TRBD2 (6 bases). The CDR3 length is 10 residues.